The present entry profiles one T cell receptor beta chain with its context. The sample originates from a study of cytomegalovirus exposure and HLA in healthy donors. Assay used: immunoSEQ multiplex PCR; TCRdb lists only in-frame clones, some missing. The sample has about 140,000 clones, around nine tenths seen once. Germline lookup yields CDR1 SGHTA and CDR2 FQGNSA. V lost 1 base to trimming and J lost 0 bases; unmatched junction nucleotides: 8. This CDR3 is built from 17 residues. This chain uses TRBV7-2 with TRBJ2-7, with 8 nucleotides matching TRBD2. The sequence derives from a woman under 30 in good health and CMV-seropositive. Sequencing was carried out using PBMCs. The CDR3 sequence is CASSLGSRRGASYEQYF. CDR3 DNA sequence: TGTGCCAGCAGCTTAGGCTCTAGGCGGGGGGCCTCCTACGAGCAGTACTTC.